A single sample gave rise to the 20 T cell receptor beta chains below, sequenced in a study of siplizumab effects on memory and regulatory T cells. Produced via immunoSEQ multiplex PCR; TCRdb's table is partial and in-frame only. The sample contains approximately 100,000 clones, about 94% of which appear only once. Sequencing was done on a sample of non-Treg CD4+ T cells sorted from blood. All receptors derive from a human donor in good health.

CDR3 DNA: TGCGCCAGCAGTTCCGGGACTAATCAGCCCCAGCATTTT. Translating gives CASSSGTNQPQHF. This chain connects TRBV5-1 to TRBJ1-5; tentative D call: TRBD1 (5 bases). The germline V and J ends were trimmed by 5 bases and 4 bases, with 10 bases remaining between them. This CDR3 spans 13 amino acids. Germline V gives CDR1 SGHRS, CDR2 YFSETQ. Variable domain in full (rest from reference TRBV5-1 and TRBJ1-5): KAGVTQTPRYLIKTRGQQVTLSCSPISGHRSVSWYQQTPGQGLQFLFEYFSETQRNKGNFPGRFSGRQFSNSRSEMNVSTLELGDSALYLCASSSGTNQPQHFGDGTRLSIL.

The chain is built from TRBV29-1 and TRBJ2-7, with D possibly matching TRBD1 (5 bases). V was trimmed by 1 base and J by 2 bases, leaving 12 bases between them. The CDR3 totals 14 residues. CDR1 SQVTM and CDR2 ANQGSEA come from the germline V gene. CDR3 in amino acids: CSVEVSGLAYEQYF. The CDR3 coding sequence is TGCAGCGTTGAAGTGTCAGGGTTGGCCTACGAGCAGTACTTC.

This clone was found once. V usage is TRBV6-4 and J usage is TRBJ1-6; D is unresolved. The CDR3 contains 13 residues. Germline assignment: CDR1 MRHNA and CDR2 SNTAGT. The ends were cut back, 2 bases at V and 5 bases at J, with 4 bases in the middle. DNA for the CDR3: TGTGCCAGCAGTGACAGGGATAATTCACCCCTCCACTTT. This gives the protein CASSDRDNSPLHF.

The chain links TRBV2 to TRBJ1-4, with TRBD1 matching 7 bases. The CDR3 covers 12 residues. V shed 6 bases and J 8 bases; nucleotides not matched to a gene: 3. Per the germline V gene, CDR1 is SNHLY and CDR2 is FYNNEI. The CDR3 protein is CASSNRGEKLFF. CDR3 nucleotides: TGTGCCAGCAGCAACAGGGGAGAAAAACTGTTTTTT.

The chain couples TRBV2 to TRBJ1-4; 9 bases align to TRBD1. Germline trimming cut 6 bases from V and 8 bases from J; bases unmatched to any gene: 7. Germline loops: CDR1 SNHLY, CDR2 FYNNEI. The CDR3 is 14 residues long. DNA for the CDR3: TGTGCCAGCAGAGCGACAGGGGGGTACGAAAAACTGTTTTTT. This sequence encodes CASRATGGYEKLFF. Filled out from reference TRBV2 and TRBJ1-4, the complete variable domain reads EPEVTQTPSHQVTQMGQEVILRCVPISNHLYFYWYRQILGQKVEFLVSFYNNEISEKSEIFDDQFSVERPDGSNFTLKIRSTKLEDSAMYFCASRATGGYEKLFFGSGTQLSVL.

The chain carries TRBV5-1 and TRBJ1-2; TRBD1 matches at 8 bases. Germline CDR1 reads SGHRS; CDR2 reads YFSETQ. This CDR3 is built from 13 residues. V was clipped by 7 bases and J by 6 bases; unmatched bases: 8. CDR3 sequence reads: CASSEPGGDGYTF. CDR3 nucleotides: TGCGCCAGCTCAGAACCAGGGGGCGATGGCTACACCTTC.

This clone was seen a handful of times. The chain employs TRBV19 and TRBJ1-5, with no clear D. The germline CDR1 and CDR2 sequences are LNHDA and SQIVND (reference sequence). CDR3 length: 12 amino acids. V was trimmed by 8 bases and J by 0 bases, leaving 5 bases between them. This CDR3 reads CASRSSNQPQHF. The CDR3 bases are TGTGCCAGTCGAAGTAGCAATCAGCCCCAGCATTTT.

The chain combines TRBV4-3 with TRBJ1-5, with D unclear. Trimming removed 0 bases at V and 7 bases at J, with 7 bases between. This CDR3 comprises 13 residues. Germline assignment: CDR1 LGHNA and CDR2 YSLEER. CDR3 amino acids: CASSQDSNQPQHF. The CDR3 DNA reads TGCGCCAGCAGCCAAGATAGTAACCAGCCCCAGCATTTT.

The chain links TRBV7-3 to TRBJ2-2, with 10 bases identical to TRBD1. There are 17 residues in the CDR3. V dropped 8 bases and J dropped 1; count of bases not matched to a gene: 10. Germline CDR1 SGHTA, CDR2 FQGTGA. The CDR3 spells CASQLRGDRGNTGELFF. In DNA, the CDR3 is TGTGCCAGCCAGCTTAGAGGGGACAGGGGGAACACCGGGGAGCTGTTTTTT.

This clone was seen a single time. The chain uses TRBV7-2 and TRBJ2-3; 14 bases line up with TRBD2. The J segment lost 6 bases and the V segment lost 10 bases, leaving 6 bases of the junction unmatched. Germline CDR1 is SGHTA and CDR2 is FQGNSA. The CDR3 totals 14 residues. CDR3 coding DNA: TGTGCCACCCGACTAGCGGGGGGGCAGGATACGCAGTATTTT. Amino acid sequence: CATRLAGGQDTQYF.

This clone was recorded once. The rearrangement uses TRBV19 and TRBJ2-7; 7 bases map to TRBD2. The CDR3 totals 17 residues. Unmatched junction bases numbered 15, after V lost 5 bases and J lost 2 bases. Germline assignment: CDR1 LNHDA and CDR2 SQIVND (reference sequence). CDR3 sequence: CASSPPGRGPMTYEQYF. The CDR3 DNA is TGTGCCAGTAGTCCGCCGGGGAGGGGCCCGATGACCTACGAGCAGTACTTC.

V is TRBV4-2 and J is TRBJ2-1, with D perhaps matching TRBD1 (6 bases). The V gene lost 0 bases and the J gene lost 2 bases, with 11 bases spanning the gap. This CDR3 spans 16 amino acids. Germline CDR1 and CDR2: LGHNA and YNFKEQ. For the CDR3, the DNA is TGTGCCAGCAGCCAAGATTCGAACAGGGCCTACAATGAGCAGTTCTTC. Translation: CASSQDSNRAYNEQFF.

This sequence joins TRBV21-1 and TRBJ1-1. TRBV21-1 is termed a pseudogene. The CDR3 is made up of 17 amino acids. The CDR3 protein is CASSPKREKAENTEAFF. The CDR3 coding sequence is TGTGCCAGCAGCCCGAAGAGGGAGAAAGCGGAGAACACTGAAGCTTTCTTT.

This clone is a singleton in its sample. This chain connects TRBV28 to TRBJ1-5; 7 nucleotides align to TRBD1. The CDR3 is 12 residues long. V gave up 8 bases and J gave up 5 bases; unmatched junction bases: 3. CDR1 is MDHEN, CDR2 SYDVKM, per germline. The CDR3 nucleotides are TGTGCCAGCCTACAGGGGTATCAGCCCCAGCATTTT. This sequence encodes CASLQGYQPQHF.

This chain joins TRBV5-6 and TRBJ1-2; TRBD1 matches at 8 bases. V lost 0 bases, J lost 7 bases, and 11 bases stayed unmatched. The CDR3 is 16 amino acids. Germline V lookup: CDR1 SGHDT, CDR2 YYEEEE. The CDR3 reads CASSLVSGGRVGGYTF. The CDR3 DNA follows: TGTGCCAGCAGCTTGGTCTCAGGGGGCAGAGTGGGTGGCTACACCTTC.

The chain recombines TRBV10-1 with TRBJ2-1; a weak D match, TRBD1 (5 bases). This CDR3 has 16 amino acids. Germline V lookup: CDR1 WNHNN, CDR2 SYGVQD (reference sequence). Trimming pared 6 bases from V and 0 bases from J, leaving 15 bases between. The CDR3 region has the DNA TGCGCCAGCAGCCATGACAGCTCGAGCTCCTACAATGAGCAGTTCTTC. It translates to CASSHDSSSSYNEQFF.

This sequence joins TRBV5-6 and TRBJ2-1, with no clear D. The CDR3 covers 11 residues. V shed 4 bases and J shed 4 bases, with 3 bases lying between them. Per the germline V gene, CDR1 is SGHDT and CDR2 is YYEEEE. The CDR3 DNA sequence: TGTGCCAGCAGCGTTTACAATGAGCAGTTCTTC. Amino acids: CASSVYNEQFF.

The chain links TRBV7-3 to TRBJ1-5, with D tentatively TRBD1 (5 bases). The germline CDR1 and CDR2 sequences are SGHTA and FQGTGA. The ends were cut back, 0 bases at V and 6 bases at J, with 6 bases in the middle. The CDR3 is 13 amino acids. The CDR3 nucleotides are TGTGCCAGCAGCTTAACGGGGGGTCAGCCCCAGCATTTT. This gives the protein CASSLTGGQPQHF. The full variable domain, completed using reference TRBV7-3 and TRBJ1-5, is GAGVSQTPSNKVTEKGKYVELRCDPISGHTALYWYRQSLGQGPEFLIYFQGTGAADDSGLPNDRFFAVRPEGSVSTLKIQRTERGDSAVYLCASSLTGGQPQHFGDGTRLSIL.

This sequence joins TRBV18 and TRBJ1-5, with 7 nucleotides matching TRBD1. CDR1 KGHSH and CDR2 LQKENI come from the germline V gene. V lost 4 bases and J lost 0; bases outside the gene matches: 3. The CDR3 is 15 residues long. The CDR3 here is CASSLQGNSNQPQHF. The CDR3 region has the DNA TGTGCCAGCTCACTACAGGGGAATAGCAATCAGCCCCAGCATTTT.

This clone was picked up one time. A read error may produce the germline difference seen at one junction end. This chain connects TRBV7-3 to TRBJ2-2; 11 nucleotides line up with TRBD2. From germline, CDR1 is SGHTA and CDR2 FQGTGA. This CDR3 contains 16 residues. The CDR3 reads CASRLAGAPNTGELFF. The CDR3 DNA is TGTGCCAGCAGACTAGCGGGGGCGCCGAATACCGGGGAGCTGTTTTTT.